Following are 2 T cell receptor beta chains from one sample sequenced in a study of blood T cell repertoires in COVID-19. Using immunoSEQ multiplex PCR, the repertoire was profiled, and TCRdb retains in-frame clones only, with some absent. The table has 340,000 or so clones, just over 85% seen once; the top ten hold around 4.2%. The sequenced material came from PBMCs or T cells enriched from blood (not recorded which). The receptor set was obtained from a woman aged 40 to 50 with acute COVID-19.

V gene TRBV7-8 combines with J gene TRBJ1-4, with D uncertain. V was clipped by 5 bases and J by 3 bases, with 13 bases between them. Germline CDR1 SGHVS, CDR2 FQNEAQ. The CDR3 consists of 15 residues. As DNA, the CDR3 is TGTGCCAGCAGCCGAGGAGGTTCCCCTAATGAAAAACTGTTTTTT. This gives the protein CASSRGGSPNEKLFF.

CDR3 protein: CASSFFRRDRTDTQYF. The CDR3 DNA sequence: TGTGCCAGCAGTTTTTTTCGGCGGGACCGCACAGATACGCAGTATTTT. The chain links TRBV28 to TRBJ2-3, with D perhaps matching TRBD2 (6 bases). The CDR3 loop spans 16 amino acids. Looked up from germline, CDR1 is MDHEN and CDR2 is SYDVKM. V was pared by 3 bases and J by 1 base, with 14 bases between.